This T cell receptor (beta chain) was documented in a study of T cells after yellow fever vaccination. This clonotype came up a few times. Its specificity is not known. Regarding the study as a whole: A limited proportion of clonotypes was detected within both the CD4 and CD8 compartments. Sorted repertoires could include abundant contaminating clonotypes from bulk cells. When the response was secondary, it was weaker but reached its peak faster, day 5 versus 15.

Between the trimmed V and J ends, which lost 2 bases and 2 bases, there was a span of 5 bases. CDR1 is SGHDN and CDR2 is FVKESK in the germline V gene. This CDR3 has 13 amino acids. TCRdb reprocessed the 5' RACE reads with MiXCR, giving one entry per CDR3 protein. The sample contains 510,000 or so distinct CDR3 sequences, 15% to 20% of which appear only once. This receptor was identified in a man aged 25-40 years who received the YFV17D yellow fever vaccine. This chain uses TRBV14 with TRBJ2-3; D is unclear. The source was PBMCs, collected 15 days after the yellow fever booster vaccination. This CDR3 reads CASSQLFTDTQYF. The CDR3, as DNA: TGTGCCAGCAGCCAATTATTCACAGATACGCAGTATTTT.